One sample yielded the 16 T cell receptor beta chains listed below, sequenced in a study of OX40 agonist ivuxolimab in advanced cancers. Sequencing was performed with immunoSEQ multiplex PCR; in TCRdb, only in-frame clones are kept and a portion is missing. The sample has roughly 80,000 clones; 85% to 90% are singletons. The starting material was CD4+ or CD8+ T cells sorted from blood, obtained in a trial of the OX40 agonist ivuxolimab. All receptors derive from an adult with an advanced solid tumor such as melanoma, head and neck, liver or kidney cancer.

The rearrangement uses TRBV6-5 and TRBJ1-2; possibly TRBD1 for D (6 bases). The germline CDR1 and CDR2 sequences are MNHEY and SVGAGI. CDR3 length: 14 residues. V dropped 0 bases and J dropped 3 bases, with 8 bases sitting between them. The CDR3 here is CASSYSGTYYGYTF. CDR3 bases: TGTGCCAGCAGTTACTCCGGGACATACTATGGCTACACCTTC.

V is TRBV11-2 and J is TRBJ1-1; 11 nucleotides align to TRBD1. This CDR3 has 16 amino acids. The ends lost 5 bases at V and 2 bases at J; junction bases unmatched: 7. Germline CDR1 and CDR2: SGHAT and FQNNGV. CDR3 nucleotide sequence: TGTGCCAGCAGCCCTGGACAGGGGGCCGCTAACACTGAAGCTTTCTTT. This codes for CASSPGQGAANTEAFF.

As to this clone: Different DNA sequences within this sample yield the same CDR3. The chain joins TRBV2 to TRBJ1-3; 8 bases are shared with TRBD1. The V and J ends lost 6 bases and 6 bases, in that order; junction bases with no gene match: 1. The CDR3 is 12 residues long. CDR1 SNHLY and CDR2 FYNNEI come from the germline V gene. The DNA for the CDR3 is TGTGCCAGCAGGACAGGGGTAAACACCATATATTTT. This codes for CASRTGVNTIYF. Full variable domain (rest looked up from reference TRBV2 and TRBJ1-3): EPEVTQTPSHQVTQMGQEVILRCVPISNHLYFYWYRQILGQKVEFLVSFYNNEISEKSEIFDDQFSVERPDGSNFTLKIRSTKLEDSAMYFCASRTGVNTIYFGEGSWLTVV.

The chain recombines TRBV5-6 with TRBJ1-4; D uncertain. V was clipped by 0 bases and J by 0 bases, with 3 bases between them. The CDR3 length is 14 residues. From germline, CDR1 is SGHDT and CDR2 YYEEEE. The DNA of the CDR3 is TGTGCCAGCAGCTTGGTTCCAACTAATGAAAAACTGTTTTTT. Amino acids: CASSLVPTNEKLFF.

V and J are TRBV5-1 and TRBJ1-6, with D perhaps TRBD1 (6 bases). Germline V lookup: CDR1 SGHRS, CDR2 YFSETQ. The V gene lost 0 bases and the J gene lost 0 bases, with 19 bases spanning the gap. The CDR3 spans 20 residues. The CDR3 DNA sequence: TGCGCCAGCAGCTTGGTAGGAGGGGGGCCGCCGAGCTCCTATAATTCACCCCTCCACTTT. Protein product: CASSLVGGGPPSSYNSPLHF.

The V call is TRBV5-1, the J call TRBJ2-1; D gene ambiguous. The ends were cut back, 1 base at V and 1 base at J, with 12 bases in the middle. Germline loops: CDR1 SGHRS, CDR2 YFSETQ. The CDR3 runs to 16 residues. For the CDR3, the DNA is TGCGCCAGCAGCTTGTTGGGCAGTTCGTCCTACAATGAGCAGTTCTTC. Its protein product is CASSLLGSSSYNEQFF.

This chain uses TRBV27 with TRBJ2-2; 7 bases align to TRBD1. Germline V gene sequence: CDR1 MNHEY, CDR2 SMNVEV (reference sequence). J was trimmed by 4 bases and V by 3 bases; bases with no gene match: 8. The CDR3 is made up of 16 amino acids. The CDR3 loop reads CASSFEGAQGTGELFF. Here the CDR3 DNA reads TGTGCCAGCAGTTTTGAGGGGGCGCAAGGCACCGGGGAGCTGTTTTTT.

The V and J genes are TRBV19 and TRBJ2-2, with D unresolved. The CDR3 spans 13 residues. V lost 7 bases to trimming and J lost 5 bases, with 11 bases between them. Germline loops: CDR1 LNHDA, CDR2 SQIVND (reference sequence). CDR3 in amino acids: CASTRPWTGELFF. As DNA, the CDR3 is TGTGCCAGTACCAGACCTTGGACCGGGGAGCTGTTTTTT.

The V and J genes are TRBV5-1 and TRBJ1-2, with TRBD1 matching 8 bases. This CDR3 contains 16 residues. In germline, CDR1 is SGHRS, CDR2 YFSETQ. The ends lost 0 bases at V and 4 bases at J; junction bases unmatched: 8. The CDR3 loop reads CASSLDPDRGGYGYTF. DNA for the CDR3: TGCGCCAGCAGCTTGGATCCCGACAGGGGAGGCTATGGCTACACCTTC.

The chain carries TRBV27 and TRBJ1-1, with 7 bases matching TRBD1. Germline-derived CDR1 and CDR2 are MNHEY and SMNVEV (reference sequence). This CDR3 comprises 17 residues. V was clipped by 0 bases and J by 0 bases; unmatched bases: 7. Here the CDR3 reads CASSLSSGTAVNTEAFF. CDR3 sequence (DNA): TGTGCCAGCAGTTTATCGAGTGGGACAGCCGTGAACACTGAAGCTTTCTTT.

V and J are TRBV11-3 and TRBJ2-1; 8 bases fit TRBD2. CDR1 and CDR2 from the germline V gene are SGHNT and YENEEA. This CDR3 contains 13 residues. Trimming removed 5 bases from V and 8 bases from J; junction bases left unmatched: 5. As DNA, the CDR3 is TGTGCCAGCAGCCGGGGGGGGGCCCATGAGCAGTTCTTC. This translates into CASSRGGAHEQFF. Supplemented by reference TRBV11-3 and TRBJ2-1, the full variable domain reads EAGVVQSPRYKIIEKKQPVAFWCNPISGHNTLYWYLQNLGQGPELLIRYENEEAVDDSQLPKDRFSAERLKGVDSTLKIQPAELGDSAVYLCASSRGGAHEQFFGPGTRLTVL.

This chain uses TRBV18 with TRBJ2-7, with D possibly being TRBD1 (6 bases). The CDR3 extends over 16 amino acids. Trimming took 2 bases from V and 2 from J, leaving 16 bases between them. Per the germline V gene, CDR1 is KGHSH and CDR2 is LQKENI. This CDR3 reads CASSPRERQGPYEQYF. Here the CDR3 DNA reads TGTGCCAGCTCACCAAGGGAGAGGCAGGGGCCCTACGAGCAGTACTTC.

This chain connects TRBV4-1 to TRBJ1-3; D is unresolved. V was cut by 1 base and J by 2 bases, with 6 bases left in between. This CDR3 is 14 amino acids long. The germline gives CDR1 MGHRA, CDR2 YSYEKL. The CDR3 DNA reads TGCGCCAGCAGCCAAGCTGGGGCTGGAAACACCATATATTTT. This translates into CASSQAGAGNTIYF.

This chain's CDR3 is CASGLGRGWNSPLHF. CDR3 DNA: TGTGCTAGTGGTTTGGGTAGGGGGTGGAATTCACCCCTCCACTTT. V usage is TRBV12-5 and J usage is TRBJ1-6; D is perhaps TRBD1 (6 bases). Germline values: CDR1 LGHNT, CDR2 FRNRAP. CDR3 length equals 15 residues. The germline V and J ends were trimmed by 1 base and 7 bases, with 11 bases remaining between them.

The V gene is TRBV5-8, the J gene TRBJ2-5; tentative D call: TRBD2 (6 bases). Matching the DNA end better, TRBJ2-7 makes the J call doubtful. This CDR3 is 15 amino acids long. In germline, CDR1 is SGHTS, CDR2 YDEGEE. In DNA form, the CDR3 reads TGTGCCAGCAGCCCGTGGGGTAGCGGCGTCTACGAGCAGTACTTC. It codes for CASSPWGSGVYEQYF.

The chain links TRBV5-1 to TRBJ2-3; TRBD1 agrees at 7 bases. After removal of 2 bases from V and 2 bases from J, the junction contained 5 bases not matched to a gene. CDR1 and CDR2 from the germline V gene are SGHRS and YFSETQ. This CDR3 has 15 amino acids. The CDR3 loop reads CASSFHDRDTDTQYF. The CDR3, as DNA: TGCGCCAGCAGCTTCCACGACAGGGACACAGATACGCAGTATTTT.